The clone carrying this T cell receptor beta chain turned up a few times. For ophthalmopathy patients, the Clinical Activity Score was at least 3 and the NOSPECS grade at least 4; duration was under 3 months. Fresh 10 ml peripheral blood yielded PBMCs. The sample belongs to a study of T cells in Graves' hyperthyroidism and ophthalmopathy. Regions amplified from RNA transcripts were the TCR beta CDR3 regions. A set of HTBI primers served as the primers for a first-round RT-PCR of the TCR CDR3. TCRdb ran MiXCR on the multiplex PCR reads and lists one entry per CDR3 protein. The sample lists around 610,000 distinct CDR3 sequences, approximately 14% occurring once. Per the germline V gene, CDR1 is SGHTS and CDR2 is YDEGEE. This CDR3 has 14 residues. Deletions cut 6 bases from V and 3 bases from J, with 16 bases between.

The source is a woman in her thirties or forties with Graves' ophthalmopathy. The specimen was blood. The V call is TRBV5-8, the J call TRBJ2-7, with D hard to call. The CDR3 DNA reads as TGTGCCAGCAAGTGGTCGGTGGTGGGCTACGAGCAGTACTTC. This sequence encodes CASKWSVVGYEQYF.